This T cell receptor beta chain was sequenced during a study of T cells after yellow fever vaccination. Study-level findings and limits: Once the booster was given, most primary-vaccination clones reappeared, at 95% to 98% for CD4 and roughly 86% for CD8. A weaker secondary response peaked on day 5, the primary on day 15.

To note about this clonotype: Its antigen remains unidentified.

The CDR3 extends over 13 amino acids. J was trimmed by 7 bases and V by 7 bases; bases with no gene match: 7. Germline V gene data show CDR1 as MNHEY and CDR2 as SMNVEV (reference sequence). UMIs were added to TCR cDNA along with a universal primer site when it was made by 5'RACE template switching. Each CDR3 protein is one row after TCRdb ran MiXCR on the 5' RACE reads. The sample lists hundreds of thousands of distinct CDR3 sequences; 9% to 15% were seen once. The sequences come from PBMCs, collected on the day of the yellow fever booster vaccination. V usage is TRBV27 and J usage is TRBJ2-5; 9 bases align to TRBD1. This clonotype was obtained from a young man who received the YFV17D yellow fever vaccine. CDR3 bases: TGTGCCAGCAAAACAGGGGGCGTTGGGACCCAGTACTTC. This sequence encodes CASKTGGVGTQYF.